The text below deals with one T cell receptor beta chain. The CDR3 runs to 15 residues. Trimming took 6 bases from V and 4 from J; bases not matched to a gene: 11. CDR1 is SNHLY, CDR2 FYNNEI, per germline. The data originate from a study of blood T cell repertoires in COVID-19. Study overall: Acute-phase and convalescent COVID-19 samples originated in the United States, Italy and Spain. Nucleic acid was either cDNA or gDNA, and it came from T cells, B-cell-depleted T cells, or PBMCs.

Under the authors' procedure: Reference gene primers were amplified, and this amplification served to estimate nucleated cell counts. Assay: immunoSEQ multiplex PCR; the TCRdb copy retains only in-frame clones and omits some. That table furnishes V, J and clone size, whereas the DNA furnished D and trimming. The table records about 35,000 clones, around four fifths of them present only once. V and J are TRBV2 and TRBJ1-2, with 7 bases lining up with TRBD1. The material sequenced was peripheral blood. This clonotype originated in a man at least 80 years old with acute or convalescent COVID-19. CDR3 amino acids: CASSKEGQELYGYTF. CDR3 DNA: TGTGCCAGCAGCAAAGAAGGACAGGAGCTCTATGGCTACACCTTC.